This note documents a single T cell receptor (beta chain) sequence. The target antigen is unknown. Generated by immunoSEQ multiplex PCR, the TCRdb table keeps only in-frame clones and is missing some. The sample holds more than 150,000 clones, about 83% seen once. This record comes from a study of Ad26.COV2.S vaccination and SARS-CoV-2 variants. The study's findings and limits: Vaccine and placebo groups showed comparable non-spike TCR breadth.

V was cut by 6 bases and J by 1 base, with 8 bases left in between. This CDR3 is built from 13 residues. The germline V gene has CDR1 LNHDA and CDR2 SQIVND (reference sequence). Sequencing used peripheral blood, obtained after recovery from COVID-19. This clonotype originated in a human donor who had recovered from COVID-19. The V call is TRBV19, the J call TRBJ2-3; D remains ambiguous. The chain's CDR3 is CASSPTGTDTQYF. CDR3 in DNA: TGTGCCAGTAGCCCCACGGGCACAGATACGCAGTATTTT.